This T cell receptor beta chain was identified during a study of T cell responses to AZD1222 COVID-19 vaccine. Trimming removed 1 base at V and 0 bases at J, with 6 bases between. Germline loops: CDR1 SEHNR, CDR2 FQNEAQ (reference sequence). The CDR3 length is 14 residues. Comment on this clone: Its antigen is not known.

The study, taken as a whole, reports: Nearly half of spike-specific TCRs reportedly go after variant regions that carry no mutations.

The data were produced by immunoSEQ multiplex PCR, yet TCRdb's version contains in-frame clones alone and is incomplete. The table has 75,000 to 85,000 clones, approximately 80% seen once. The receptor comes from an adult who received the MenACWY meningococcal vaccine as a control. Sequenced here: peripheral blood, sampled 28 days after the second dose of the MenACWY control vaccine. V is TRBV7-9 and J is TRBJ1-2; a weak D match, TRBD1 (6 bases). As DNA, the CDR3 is TGTGCCAGCAGCTTAGGGACAGCTAACTATGGCTACACCTTC. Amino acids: CASSLGTANYGYTF.